The 32 T cell receptor beta chains below all came from one sample that was sequenced in a study of T-cell memory formation after mild COVID-19. TCRdb analysed the 5' RACE reads with MiXCR anew, one entry per CDR3 protein. In the table there are about 340,000 distinct CDR3 sequences, approximately 12% of which are singletons. The sequencing input was PBMCs or a T cell subset sorted from them (not recorded which). The source is a man between 18 and 29 years old who had mild COVID-19 (a few samples of this study predate the infection). Cell type and time point are not known.

J is TRBJ2-1 and V is TRBV6-2 or TRBV6-3; D is possibly TRBD1 (6 bases). CDR1 is MNHEY and CDR2 is SVGEGT in the germline V gene. V was clipped by 4 bases and J by 2 bases, with 12 bases between them. This CDR3 has 15 residues. In DNA, the CDR3 is TGTGCCAGCAGTTTAAGGGGGACGCCCTACAATGAGCAGTTCTTC. It is translated as CASSLRGTPYNEQFF.

The chain recombines TRBV5-4 with TRBJ2-5, with 8 bases fitting TRBD2. The V gene's germline CDR1 is SGHNT and CDR2 YYREEE (reference sequence). The CDR3 spans 15 residues. V lost 1 base and J lost 5; bases outside the gene matches: 7. The CDR3 region has the DNA TGTGCCAGCAGCTTGAGGAGCCCGGGGGGGGAGACCCAGTACTTC. Protein product: CASSLRSPGGETQYF. The full variable domain, in which reference TRBV5-4 and TRBJ2-5 provide the parts outside the CDR3, is ETGVTQSPTHLIKTRGQQVTLRCSSQSGHNTVSWYQQALGQGPQFIFQYYREEENGRGNFPPRFSGLQFPNYSSELNVNALELDDSALYLCASSLRSPGGETQYFGPGTRLLVL.

The rearrangement uses TRBV3-1 and TRBJ1-1; 8 nucleotides agree with TRBD1. This CDR3 is built from 14 residues. CDR1 is LGHDT and CDR2 is YNNKEL in the germline V gene (reference sequence). V lost 5 bases and J lost 1; bases outside the gene matches: 3. As DNA, the CDR3 is TGTGCCAGCAGCGATACAGGGGGGAACACTGAAGCTTTCTTT. Its protein product is CASSDTGGNTEAFF. Supplemented by reference TRBV3-1 and TRBJ1-1, the full variable domain reads DTAVSQTPKYLVTQMGNDKSIKCEQNLGHDTMYWYKQDSKKFLKIMFSYNNKELIINETVPNRFSPKSPDKAHLNLHINSLELGDSAVYFCASSDTGGNTEAFFGQGTRLTVV.

V usage is TRBV3-1 and J usage is TRBJ2-3, with 8 positions matching TRBD2. CDR1 and CDR2 from the germline V gene are LGHDT and YNNKEL (reference sequence). Trimming took 1 base from V and 4 from J; bases not matched to a gene: 7. The CDR3 is 16 amino acids. CDR3 DNA: TGTGCCAGCAGCCAAGTGAAGCGGGGGAACGCAGATACGCAGTATTTT. As protein: CASSQVKRGNADTQYF.

This clonotype was found many times. The junction shows a germline mismatch at one end, possibly a read error. The chain joins TRBV20-1 to TRBJ1-3; a weak D match, TRBD1 (6 bases). The CDR3 runs 15 residues. The germline V gene encodes CDR1 DFQATT and CDR2 SNEGSKA (reference sequence). The CDR3 DNA is TGCAGTGCCAGAGGGGACACTGACTCTGGAAACACCATATATTTT. Its protein product is CSARGDTDSGNTIYF.

The CDR3 nucleotides read TGCAGTGCTAAACAGGGAGACCACAATGAAAAACTGTTTTTT. Amino acids: CSAKQGDHNEKLFF. The chain links TRBV20-1 to TRBJ1-4, with D perhaps matching TRBD1 (6 bases). The CDR3 has 14 amino acids. Trimming pared 4 bases from V and 5 bases from J, leaving 14 bases between. The V gene's germline CDR1 is DFQATT and CDR2 SNEGSKA (reference sequence).

Many counts were recorded for this clonotype. The rearrangement uses TRBV5-1 and TRBJ1-1, with D uncertain. The V gene's germline CDR1 is SGHRS and CDR2 YFSETQ. Deletions cut 2 bases from V and 1 base from J, with 9 bases between. CDR3 length: 14 amino acids. The chain's CDR3 is CASSLGPSNTEAFF. CDR3 sequence (DNA): TGCGCCAGCAGCTTAGGACCGTCGAACACTGAAGCTTTCTTT.

This clonotype has a count of ten or more. The chain uses TRBV7-2 and TRBJ2-5; D ambiguous. Trimming removed 2 bases at V and 7 bases at J, with 5 bases between. Germline V gene data show CDR1 as SGHTA and CDR2 as FQGNSA. There are 11 residues in the CDR3. CDR3 sequence: CASSLRGTQYF. The CDR3 nucleotides read TGTGCCAGCAGCTTACGCGGGACCCAGTACTTC.

This chain uses TRBV20-1 with TRBJ2-3, with 8 bases fitting TRBD2. Germline CDR1 and CDR2: DFQATT and SNEGSKA (reference sequence). This CDR3 is built from 13 residues. In nucleotides, the CDR3 is TGCAGCAACAGAGCGGGGGGCACAGATACGCAGTATTTT. Translated: CSNRAGGTDTQYF.

This clonotype has more than one count but fewer than ten. The V call is TRBV6-6, the J call TRBJ2-7; perhaps TRBD2 as D (5 bases). This CDR3 comprises 11 residues. Germline V gene lookup returns CDR1 MNHNY and CDR2 SVGAGI (reference sequence). Trimming cost V 11 bases and J 2 bases, with 10 bases left between them. CDR3 in amino acids: CAAGSPYEQYF. For the CDR3, the DNA is TGTGCCGCGGGTAGCCCCTACGAGCAGTACTTC.

V gene TRBV19 combines with J gene TRBJ1-2; unclear D gene. Trimming removed 2 bases from V and 7 bases from J, with 14 bases in between. CDR1 and CDR2 from the germline V gene are LNHDA and SQIVND (reference sequence). This CDR3 is 14 amino acids long. The CDR3 sequence: CASSIRTLSRGYTF. The DNA of the CDR3 is TGTGCCAGTAGTATAAGGACTCTAAGTCGTGGCTACACCTTC. The variable domain in full, with the rest retrieved from reference TRBV19 and TRBJ1-2, is DGGITQSPKYLFRKEGQNVTLSCEQNLNHDAMYWYRQDPGQGLRLIYYSQIVNDFQKGDIAEGYSVSREKKESFPLTVTSAQKNPTAFYLCASSIRTLSRGYTFGSGTRLTVV.

This clonotype was picked up a small number of times. This CDR3 reads CAISDGYQPQHF. CDR3 in DNA: TGTGCCATCTCTGACGGGTATCAGCCCCAGCATTTT. The genes are TRBV6-2 or TRBV6-3 and TRBJ1-5, with no clear D. With 10 bases removed from V and 5 bases from J, the gap between germline ends came to 12 bases. CDR3 length: 12 amino acids. Looked up from germline, CDR1 is MNHEY and CDR2 is SVGEGT.

This chain links TRBV6-6 with TRBJ2-7; no firm D call. The length of the CDR3 is 13 residues. Germline V lookup: CDR1 MNHNY, CDR2 SVGAGI (reference sequence). The ends were cut back, 6 bases at V and 10 bases at J, with 19 bases in the middle. DNA for the CDR3: TGTGCCAGCAGCGACCGGGTATGGGCCGGTCAGTACGTC. Protein sequence: CASSDRVWAGQYV.

This clonotype occurred a few times. The J gene is TRBJ2-5, the V gene TRBV7-9, with D maybe TRBD1 (6 bases). Trimming took 0 bases from V and 5 from J, leaving 13 bases between them. The CDR3 is 15 residues long. Per the germline V gene, CDR1 is SEHNR and CDR2 is FQNEAQ (reference sequence). The CDR3 reads CASSLAGRGPETQYF. The CDR3 DNA reads TGTGCCAGCAGCTTAGCGGGCAGGGGTCCGGAGACCCAGTACTTC.

At least ten counts were recorded for this clonotype. V and J are TRBV6-2 or TRBV6-3 and TRBJ1-2; D not certain. The CDR3 sequence is 13 residues long. Deletions cut 4 bases from V and 8 bases from J, with 14 bases between. CDR1 and CDR2 from the germline V gene are MNHEY and SVGEGT. In DNA, the CDR3 is TGTGCCAGCAGTTCCTTCCCGCGCGAGGGCTACACCTTC. Amino acids: CASSSFPREGYTF.

This clonotype was counted once. The gene calls are TRBV5-1 and TRBJ1-5; TRBD1 agrees at 12 bases. V lost 4 bases and J lost 7; bases outside the gene matches: 9. The germline V gene encodes CDR1 SGHRS and CDR2 YFSETQ. The CDR3 spans 16 residues. This CDR3 is CASSKDPGQGAQPQHF. CDR3 nucleotide sequence: TGCGCCAGCAGCAAAGATCCGGGACAGGGGGCACAGCCCCAGCATTTT. The variable domain in full, completed from reference TRBV5-1 and TRBJ1-5, reads KAGVTQTPRYLIKTRGQQVTLSCSPISGHRSVSWYQQTPGQGLQFLFEYFSETQRNKGNFPGRFSGRQFSNSRSEMNVSTLELGDSALYLCASSKDPGQGAQPQHFGDGTRLSIL.

The chain uses TRBV28 and TRBJ2-2; tentative D call: TRBD1 (6 bases). This CDR3 spans 14 amino acids. Between the trimmed V and J ends, which lost 3 bases and 6 bases, there was a span of 11 bases. In germline, CDR1 is MDHEN, CDR2 SYDVKM. CDR3 protein: CASSLWTVPGELFF. CDR3 bases: TGTGCCAGCAGTTTGTGGACAGTTCCCGGGGAGCTGTTTTTT.

This clonotype was seen more than once but under ten times. This chain connects TRBV7-8 to TRBJ2-7; 7 bases are shared with TRBD1. CDR1 is SGHVS, CDR2 FQNEAQ, per germline. V lost 5 bases, J lost 2 bases, and 6 bases stayed unmatched. The CDR3 consists of 14 residues. The CDR3 coding sequence is TGTGCCAGCAGCGCAACAGGGGTCGCCTACGAGCAGTACGTC. Encoded protein: CASSATGVAYEQYV.

V usage is TRBV7-3 and J usage is TRBJ2-1; D is ambiguous. With 5 bases removed from V and 9 bases from J, the gap between germline ends came to 11 bases. The CDR3 is 12 residues long. Germline V gene lookup returns CDR1 SGHTA and CDR2 FQGTGA. The DNA of the CDR3 is TGTGCCAGCAGCATGGAACTCTCTGAGCAGTTCTTC. It encodes CASSMELSEQFF.

The V gene is TRBV5-6, the J gene TRBJ1-2, with 7 bases that match TRBD1. CDR1 is SGHDT and CDR2 is YYEEEE in the germline V gene. This CDR3 is built from 15 residues. V was clipped by 2 bases and J by 2 bases; unmatched bases: 6. CDR3 sequence (DNA): TGTGCCAGCAGCTTCCGTTCAGGGGGAAACTATGGCTACACCTTC. This encodes CASSFRSGGNYGYTF.

The chain joins TRBV7-6 to TRBJ1-4, with 8 nucleotides matching TRBD1. Trimming took 4 bases from V and 8 from J; bases not matched to a gene: 9. The CDR3 sequence is 15 residues long. Germline V gives CDR1 SGHVS, CDR2 FNYEAQ. The CDR3 sequence is CASSSRQGRDEKLFF. Written as DNA, the CDR3 is TGTGCCAGCAGCTCCAGACAGGGGCGGGACGAAAAACTGTTTTTT.

The chain joins TRBV2 to TRBJ1-5; 10 bases match TRBD1. V lost 5 bases to trimming and J lost 2 bases; unmatched junction nucleotides: 9. CDR1 is SNHLY and CDR2 is FYNNEI in the germline V gene. The CDR3 is 17 amino acids. CDR3 nucleotide sequence: TGTGCCAGCAGTCTCGAAAGGGACAGGGGAGGCAATCAGCCCCAGCATTTT. Protein: CASSLERDRGGNQPQHF.

This clonotype was found a few times. V gene TRBV18 combines with J gene TRBJ2-3; 8 bases fit TRBD2. V was clipped by 3 bases and J by 5 bases; unmatched bases: 4. CDR3 length equals 14 residues. Per the germline V gene, CDR1 is KGHSH and CDR2 is LQKENI. The CDR3 loop reads CASSPGTSKDTQYF. CDR3 coding DNA: TGTGCCAGCTCACCCGGGACTAGTAAAGATACGCAGTATTTT.

The rearrangement links TRBV18 to TRBJ1-1, with a weak D call TRBD1 (5 bases). Trimming took off 4 bases at V and 11 bases at J, with 17 bases between the two ends. Germline CDR1 reads KGHSH; CDR2 reads LQKENI. The length of the CDR3 is 13 residues. CDR3 sequence reads: CASSLSDTRGAFF. CDR3 DNA: TGTGCCAGCTCACTTAGTGACACCCGGGGGGCTTTCTTT.

This clonotype has just a few counts. The J gene is TRBJ1-1, the V gene TRBV12-3 or TRBV12-4; D remains unclear. The CDR3 is 12 amino acids. With 1 base removed from V and 6 bases from J, the gap between germline ends came to 6 bases. Here the CDR3 reads CASSLVGSEAFF. The CDR3 nucleotides are TGTGCCAGCAGTTTAGTGGGGTCTGAAGCTTTCTTT.

This clonotype has just a few counts. This chain connects TRBV6-2 or TRBV6-3 to TRBJ2-1; D is perhaps TRBD2 (6 bases). The V gene's germline CDR1 is MNHEY and CDR2 SVGEGT. Deletions cut 8 bases from V and 10 bases from J, with 18 bases between. CDR3 length: 13 amino acids. The CDR3 here is CASLPRGSGEQFF. CDR3 nucleotide sequence: TGTGCCAGCCTCCCACGGGGGTCGGGGGAGCAGTTCTTC.

The gene calls are TRBV2 and TRBJ1-1; 9 bases match TRBD1. From germline, CDR1 is SNHLY and CDR2 FYNNEI. Germline trimming cut 4 bases from V and 1 base from J; bases unmatched to any gene: 1. The CDR3 loop spans 14 amino acids. The chain's CDR3 is CASSGGQGNTEAFF. The CDR3 DNA is TGTGCCAGCAGTGGGGGACAGGGGAACACTGAAGCTTTCTTT.

The chain recombines TRBV15 with TRBJ1-2; D possibly corresponds to TRBD1 (6 bases). The germline V gene has CDR1 LNHNV and CDR2 YYDKDF (reference sequence). This CDR3 is built from 14 residues. With 0 bases removed from V and 3 bases from J, the gap between germline ends came to 8 bases. CDR3 amino acids: CATSREAGDYGYTF. DNA of the CDR3: TGTGCCACCAGCAGAGAAGCAGGGGACTATGGCTACACCTTC.

A few counts support this clonotype. The V gene is TRBV5-1, the J gene TRBJ2-5; 8 bases map to TRBD1. With 3 bases clipped from V and 3 bases from J, the junction kept 7 bases outside the gene matches. Germline V gene data show CDR1 as SGHRS and CDR2 as YFSETQ. The CDR3 loop spans 15 amino acids. As DNA, the CDR3 is TGCGCCAGCAGCTGGAGTCCGGACAGGGAAGAGACCCAGTACTTC. It codes for CASSWSPDREETQYF.

The J gene is TRBJ1-4, the V gene TRBV4-2, with D possibly being TRBD1 (5 bases). Germline-derived CDR1 and CDR2 are LGHNA and YNFKEQ. V lost 3 bases, J lost 2 bases, and 10 bases lay in between. This CDR3 is 15 amino acids long. The CDR3: CASSHSGTTNEKLFF. The CDR3 coding sequence is TGTGCCAGCAGCCACTCAGGGACGACTAATGAAAAACTGTTTTTT.

The chain joins TRBV7-2 to TRBJ1-2; TRBD1 is a possible D gene (5 bases). This CDR3 comprises 14 residues. The V end was cut by 1 base, the J end by 6 bases, with 12 bases between. The germline V gene encodes CDR1 SGHTA and CDR2 FQGNSA. The CDR3 loop reads CASSLGPGPNGYTF. DNA of the CDR3: TGTGCCAGCAGCTTAGGTCCAGGGCCAAATGGCTACACCTTC.

This clonotype was observed at least ten times. The genes are TRBV29-1 and TRBJ1-1; D unclear. CDR1 is SQVTM and CDR2 is ANQGSEA in the germline V gene. V was trimmed by 3 bases and J by 1 base, leaving 3 bases between them. This CDR3 is built from 11 residues. CDR3: CSVEGNTEAFF. CDR3 coding DNA: TGCAGCGTTGAGGGGAACACTGAAGCTTTCTTT. The full variable domain, rest sourced from reference TRBV29-1 and TRBJ1-1, is SAVISQKPSRDICQRGTSLTIQCQVDSQVTMMFWYRQQPGQSLTLIATANQGSEATYESGFVIDKFPISRPNLTFSTLTVSNMSPEDSSIYLCSVEGNTEAFFGQGTRLTVV.